At least ten counts were recorded for the clone carrying this T cell receptor (beta chain). Antigen: not known. TCRbeta library construction was performed incorporating unique molecular identifiers. One entry per CDR3 protein, called by TCRdb with MiXCR from the PCR reads. The sample holds hundreds of thousands of distinct CDR3 sequences, roughly 8.2% seen once. The sample comes from a study of T-cell reconstitution after alpha-beta-depleted transplantation in children. The study, taken as a whole, reports: From surviving recipient T cells and thymic progenitors came the high day-60 TCRbeta diversity observed in some patients. The study reportedly traced alpha-beta T cells about two months after transplant to several hundred expanded graft clones. Counts and diversity of T cells one year after transplant came mostly from newly produced T cells.

The sequence was obtained from a male patient younger than 18 who had a stem cell transplant for acute lymphoblastic leukemia, so the T cells may come from the graft donor. This specimen consisted of PBMCs, mostly from graft donor cells, obtained 180 days after TCRalphabeta/CD19-depleted stem cell transplant.

CDR3 bases: TGTGCCAGCAGTCCCTGGGCGGGGGCCGTCGGGGAGCTGTTTTTT. Its translation: CASSPWAGAVGELFF. The chain joins TRBV6-2 or TRBV6-3 to TRBJ2-2; tentative D call: TRBD2 (7 bases). Germline assignment: CDR1 MNHEY and CDR2 SVGEGT. This CDR3 is 15 amino acids long. V was trimmed by 5 bases and J by 7 bases, leaving 17 bases between them.